These 2 T cell receptor beta chains originate from one sample sequenced in a study of blood T cells in healthy people across ages. Using a J-beta primer mix together with a sample-barcoded 5' primer, a second PCR was run for roughly 6 to 11 cycles. TCRdb independently ran MiXCR on the 5' RACE reads; one entry per CDR3 protein. The sample has some 670,000 distinct CDR3 sequences; approximately 52% are singletons. Sequenced sample: blood. These receptors were collected from an elderly woman in good health.

This clonotype was recorded only once. A much more abundant neighbour one base away suggests this may be a read error. The J gene is TRBJ2-7, the V gene TRBV12-3 or TRBV12-4, with D uncertain. The J call may be wrong; the DNA end is better matched by TRBJ2-5. This CDR3 is built from 13 residues. This CDR3 reads CASSCGARETQYF. Written as DNA, the CDR3 is TGTGCCAGCAGTTGTGGAGCGCGTGAGACCCAGTACTTC.

The V and J genes are TRBV12-3 or TRBV12-4 and TRBJ2-3; 9 bases line up with TRBD2. The CDR3 runs to 15 residues. J gave up 1 base and V 6 bases, and 5 bases lay outside the gene matches. The CDR3 reads CASSRGRARTDTQYF. The CDR3 DNA sequence: TGTGCCAGCAGCCGCGGGAGGGCCCGCACAGATACGCAGTATTTT.